This T cell receptor beta chain emerged from a study of shared clonotypes between healthy human individuals. General study findings and limits: Genetic and exposure-history diversity was limited by the few donors.

Libraries were prepared by immunoSEQ multiplex PCR; TCRdb keeps only in-frame clonotypes and omits some of them. Counted here are more than 2,000,000 clones, 85% to 95% occurring once; the ten biggest clones make up approximately 0.4%. Those who donated, Caucasian adults without exception, all lived in Nashville, Tennessee. Notes on this clone: The antigen is unknown. Other DNA sequences in this sample translate to the same CDR3.

The CDR3 is 12 amino acids. Deletions cut 4 bases from V and 3 bases from J, with 7 bases between. Looked up from germline, CDR1 is ENHRY and CDR2 is SYGVKD. The specimen was naive CD4+ T cells from PBMCs. Stated subset: CD45RA+ positively selected. The rearrangement joins TRBV10-3 to TRBJ2-7, with a possible D match to TRBD1 (6 bases). The source of this sequence is a man between 18 and 35 years old in good health. Some clones in this sample may be carry-over from other donors' samples. The CDR3 sequence: CAISGTDYEQYF. The CDR3 coding sequence is TGTGCCATCAGTGGGACAGACTACGAGCAGTACTTC.